This T cell receptor (beta chain) was identified during a study of T cell responses to AZD1222 COVID-19 vaccine. Clones were sequenced by immunoSEQ multiplex PCR, and TCRdb holds only the in-frame ones, with some missing. This repertoire shows just over 150,000 clones, approximately 87% found once; its top ten account for approximately 9%. Comments on this clone: Its antigen remains unidentified.

Study observations and caveats: There were repertoire samples only from the period after the peak T cell response. Clonal diversity was possibly underestimated; the donors were predominantly white British and more often female. At baseline, seropositivity was found in only 5 to 7 AZD1222 recipients.

Second-dose intervals near 4 or 12 weeks were combined. Germline CDR1 and CDR2: MNHEY and SVGAGI. With 2 bases removed from V and 0 bases from J, the gap between germline ends came to 13 bases. The CDR3 loop spans 16 amino acids. This chain connects TRBV6-5 to TRBJ1-1; D is uncertain. This receptor was identified in an adult who received the AZD1222 COVID-19 vaccine. This specimen was peripheral blood, taken 28 days after the second AZD1222 dose. For the CDR3, the DNA is TGTGCCAGCAGTTACGTAGGTGGAGGTATGAACACTGAAGCTTTCTTT. Translating gives CASSYVGGGMNTEAFF.